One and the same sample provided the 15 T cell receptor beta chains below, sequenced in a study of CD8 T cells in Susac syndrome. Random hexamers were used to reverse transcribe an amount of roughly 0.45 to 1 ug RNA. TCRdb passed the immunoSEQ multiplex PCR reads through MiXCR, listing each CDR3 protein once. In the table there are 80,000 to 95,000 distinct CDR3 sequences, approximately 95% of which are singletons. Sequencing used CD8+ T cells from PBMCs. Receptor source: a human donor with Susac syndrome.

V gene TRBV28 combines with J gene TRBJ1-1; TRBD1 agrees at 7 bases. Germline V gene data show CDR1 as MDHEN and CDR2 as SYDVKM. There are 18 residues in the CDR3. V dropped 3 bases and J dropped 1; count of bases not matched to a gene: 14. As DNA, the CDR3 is TGTGCCAGCAGTTTGTGGTCCTCTATCGGGACAGAGAACACTGAAGCTTTCTTT. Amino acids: CASSLWSSIGTENTEAFF.

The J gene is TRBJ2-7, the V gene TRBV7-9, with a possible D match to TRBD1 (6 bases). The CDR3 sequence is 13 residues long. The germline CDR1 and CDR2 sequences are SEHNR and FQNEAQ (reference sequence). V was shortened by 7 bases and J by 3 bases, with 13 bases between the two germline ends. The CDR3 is CASIKTDSYEQYF. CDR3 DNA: TGTGCCAGCATCAAGACGGACAGCTACGAGCAGTACTTC.

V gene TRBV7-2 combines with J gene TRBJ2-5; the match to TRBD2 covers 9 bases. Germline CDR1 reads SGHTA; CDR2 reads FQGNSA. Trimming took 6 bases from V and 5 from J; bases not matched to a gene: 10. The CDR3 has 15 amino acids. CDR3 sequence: CASRGSSGAGETQYF. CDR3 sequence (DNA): TGTGCCAGCAGAGGTTCTAGCGGGGCTGGGGAGACCCAGTACTTC.

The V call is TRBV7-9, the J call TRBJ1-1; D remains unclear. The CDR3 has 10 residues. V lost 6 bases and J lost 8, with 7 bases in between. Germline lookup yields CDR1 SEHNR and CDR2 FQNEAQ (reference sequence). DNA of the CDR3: TGTGCCAGCAGAGGACCCGAAGCTTTCTTT. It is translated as CASRGPEAFF.

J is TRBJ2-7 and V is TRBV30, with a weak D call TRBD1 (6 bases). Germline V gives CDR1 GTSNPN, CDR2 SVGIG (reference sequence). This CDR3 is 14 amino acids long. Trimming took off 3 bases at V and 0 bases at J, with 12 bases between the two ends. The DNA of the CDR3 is TGTGCCTGGAGCCAGGGGCACGGCTCCTACGAGCAGTACTTC. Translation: CAWSQGHGSYEQYF.

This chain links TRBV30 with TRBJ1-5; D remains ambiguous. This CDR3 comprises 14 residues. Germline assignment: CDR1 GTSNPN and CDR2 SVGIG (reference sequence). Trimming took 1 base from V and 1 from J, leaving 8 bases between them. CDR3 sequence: CAWSDVLSNQPQHF. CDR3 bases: TGTGCCTGGAGTGATGTTTTGAGCAATCAGCCCCAGCATTTT.

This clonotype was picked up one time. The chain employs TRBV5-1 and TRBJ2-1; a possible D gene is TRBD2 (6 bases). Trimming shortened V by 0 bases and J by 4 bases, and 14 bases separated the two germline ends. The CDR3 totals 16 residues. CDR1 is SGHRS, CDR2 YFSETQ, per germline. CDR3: CASSLAQEGPYNEQFF. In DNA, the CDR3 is TGCGCCAGCAGCTTGGCTCAGGAGGGCCCGTACAATGAGCAGTTCTTC.

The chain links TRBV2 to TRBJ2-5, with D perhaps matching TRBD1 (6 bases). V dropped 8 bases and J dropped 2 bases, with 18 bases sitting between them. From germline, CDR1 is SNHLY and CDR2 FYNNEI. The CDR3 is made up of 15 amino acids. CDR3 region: CASSQGLGAQETQYF. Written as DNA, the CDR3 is TGTGCCAGCTCCCAGGGTTTGGGGGCTCAAGAGACCCAGTACTTC.

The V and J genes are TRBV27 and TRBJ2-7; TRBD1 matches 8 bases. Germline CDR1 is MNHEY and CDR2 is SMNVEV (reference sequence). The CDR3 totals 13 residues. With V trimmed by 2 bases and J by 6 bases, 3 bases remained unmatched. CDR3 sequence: CASSLEDRVEQYF. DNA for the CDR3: TGTGCCAGCAGTTTAGAGGACAGGGTCGAGCAGTACTTC.

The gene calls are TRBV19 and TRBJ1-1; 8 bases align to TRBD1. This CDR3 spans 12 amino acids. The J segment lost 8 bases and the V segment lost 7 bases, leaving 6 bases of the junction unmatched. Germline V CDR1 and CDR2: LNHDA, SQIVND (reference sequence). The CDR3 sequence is CASTGGVIEAFF. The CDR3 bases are TGTGCCAGTACAGGGGGCGTCATCGAAGCTTTCTTT.

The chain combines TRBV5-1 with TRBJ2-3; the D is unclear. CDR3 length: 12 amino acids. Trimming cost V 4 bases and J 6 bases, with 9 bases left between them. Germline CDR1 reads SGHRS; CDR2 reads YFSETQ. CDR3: CASSTQADTQYF. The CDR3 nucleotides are TGCGCCAGCAGCACACAAGCGGATACGCAGTATTTT.

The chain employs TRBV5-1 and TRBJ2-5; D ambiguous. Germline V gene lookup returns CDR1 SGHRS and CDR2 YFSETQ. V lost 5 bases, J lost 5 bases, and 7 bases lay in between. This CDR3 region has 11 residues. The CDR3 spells CASRAWETQYF. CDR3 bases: TGCGCCAGCAGGGCGTGGGAGACCCAGTACTTC.

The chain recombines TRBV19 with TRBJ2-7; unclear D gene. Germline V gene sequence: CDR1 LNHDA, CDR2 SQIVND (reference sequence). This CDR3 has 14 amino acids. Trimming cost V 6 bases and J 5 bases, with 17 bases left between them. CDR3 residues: CASSKDQARDEQYF. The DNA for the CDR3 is TGTGCCAGTAGCAAGGATCAGGCACGTGACGAGCAGTACTTC.

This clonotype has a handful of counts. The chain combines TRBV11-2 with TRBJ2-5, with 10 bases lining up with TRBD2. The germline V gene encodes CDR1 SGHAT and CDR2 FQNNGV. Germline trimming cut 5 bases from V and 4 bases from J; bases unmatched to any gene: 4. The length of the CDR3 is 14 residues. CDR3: CASSDGLAVETQYF. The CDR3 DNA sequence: TGTGCCAGCAGCGATGGACTAGCGGTAGAGACCCAGTACTTC.

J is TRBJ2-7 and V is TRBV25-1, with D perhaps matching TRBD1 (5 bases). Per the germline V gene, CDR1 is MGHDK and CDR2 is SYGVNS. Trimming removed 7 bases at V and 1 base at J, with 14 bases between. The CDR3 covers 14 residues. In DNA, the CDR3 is TGTGCCAGCACGTTGACAGACGCTTCCTACGAGCAGTACTTC. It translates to CASTLTDASYEQYF.